These T cell receptor beta chains were read from a single sample in a study of control samples from healthy donors and cancer patients. Generated by immunoSEQ multiplex PCR, the TCRdb table keeps only in-frame clones and is missing some. The sample lists around 52,000 clones, around 93% occurring once. The source material was PBMCs. All receptors come from a man aged 25-45 years with colorectal cancer. The CDR3 runs from the conserved cysteine through the conserved F or W. D genes are given only for firm matches. Clone size, where shown, is once, few, many, or a class for clones that have expanded.

D,length,size,V,J,DNA,CDR3
TRBD1,13,.,TRBV10-1,TRBJ1-1,TGCGCCAGCAGTCGGACAGGGAGCACTGAAGCTTTCTTT,CASSRTGSTEAFF
.,14,.,TRBV5-4,TRBJ1-2,TGTGCCAGCAGCTTGGACGTAACCCCTAGGGTCTACACCTTC,CASSLDVTPRVYTF
TRBD1,16,few,TRBV6-6,TRBJ1-6,TGTGCCAGCAGTTTCACGGGACAGGGGATAAGTGCGTCCCTCCACTTT,CASSFTGQGISASLHF
.,13,.,TRBV6-5,TRBJ1-5,TGTGCCAGCAGCGACGACCTCGGTCAGCCCCAGCATTTT,CASSDDLGQPQHF
.,14,.,TRBV21-1,TRBJ2-5,TGTGCCAGCAGCAAAGAGGGCGCACAGGGGACCCAGTACTTC,CASSKEGAQGTQYF
.,15,.,TRBV7-9,TRBJ2-3,TGTGCCAGCAGCCTTTCCCCCGGCCGCACAGATACGCAGTATTTT,CASSLSPGRTDTQYF
.,16,.,TRBV10-2,TRBJ2-1,TGCGCCAGCAGTGAGTGGGGCGGGCACTCCTACAATGAGCAGTTCTTC,CASSEWGGHSYNEQFF
TRBD1,13,.,TRBV18,TRBJ1-1,TGTGCCAGCTCACCCAAACAGGGGACTGAAGCTTTCTTT,CASSPKQGTEAFF
.,17,.,TRBV19,TRBJ2-3,TGTGCCAGTAGTATATATCACGGGGGACCTAGCACAGATACGCAGTATTTT,CASSIYHGGPSTDTQYF
TRBD1,14,.,TRBV24-1,TRBJ2-1,TGTGCCACCGGAATAGGGGGCTTATACAATGAGCAGTTCTTC,CATGIGGLYNEQFF
.,15,.,TRBV7-9,TRBJ1-1,TGTGCCAGCAGCTTATTCTTAGGTTTGAACACTGAAGCTTTCTTT,CASSLFLGLNTEAFF
.,14,few,TRBV7-2,TRBJ2-3,TGTGCCAGCAGCTTAGCCGGGGTAGCAGATACGCAGTATTTT,CASSLAGVADTQYF
.,18,.,TRBV3-1/TRBV3-2,TRBJ1-6,TGTGCCAGCAGCCAATTTCGCCCGACAGCTTCCTATAATTCACCCCTCCACTTT,CASSQFRPTASYNSPLHF
.,12,.,TRBV7-2,TRBJ1-2,TGTGCCAGCAGCTTAGACACCTATGGCTACACCTTC,CASSLDTYGYTF
.,13,.,TRBV15,TRBJ1-1,TGTGCCACCAGCGGGAGGGTGGCCACTGAAGCTTTCTTT,CATSGRVATEAFF
.,11,.,TRBV5-4,TRBJ2-1,TGTGCCAGCAGCCTCTACAATGAGCAGTTCTTC,CASSLYNEQFF
.,18,.,TRBV9,TRBJ1-3,TGTGCCAGCAGCGTAGGAGGGGGTTTGAGTAACGAAGGAAACACCATATATTTT,CASSVGGGLSNEGNTIYF
.,16,few,TRBV19,TRBJ1-3,TGTGCCAGTAGTATAAACCACTGGGGCTCTGGAAACACCATATATTTT,CASSINHWGSGNTIYF
.,11,.,TRBV19,TRBJ2-2,TGTGCCAGTAGTAACACCGGGGAGCTGTTTTTT,CASSNTGELFF
TRBD1,12,.,TRBV12-3/TRBV12-4,TRBJ1-2,TGTGCCAGCAAAGGACAGGTCTATGGCTACACCTTC,CASKGQVYGYTF
TRBD1,16,.,TRBV9,TRBJ1-2,TGTGCCAGCAGCGTACCTCGCAGGGGGCCTTGGTATGGCTACACCTTC,CASSVPRRGPWYGYTF
.,18,.,TRBV6-2/TRBV6-3,TRBJ1-3,TGTGCCAGCAGTTACTCGACAGGCCCAGTATCCCCGGGAAACACCATATATTTT,CASSYSTGPVSPGNTIYF
TRBD1,14,.,TRBV19,TRBJ2-2,TGTGCCAGTAGTACTCAGACAGGGGCCGGGGAGCTGTTTTTT,CASSTQTGAGELFF
.,13,once,TRBV6-5,TRBJ1-2,TGTGCCAGCCGGGAGGGGAGTGGGGATGGCTACACCTTC,CASREGSGDGYTF
.,14,.,TRBV7-2,TRBJ2-2,TGTGCCAGCAGCTTAGGACCGGCCGTCGGGGAGCTGTTTTTT,CASSLGPAVGELFF
.,14,.,TRBV4-1,TRBJ1-4,TGCGCCAGCAGCCACTCCACTAATAATGAAAAACTGTTTTTT,CASSHSTNNEKLFF
TRBD1,15,.,TRBV5-8,TRBJ1-6,TGTGCCAGCAGCTTGGTTCGACAGGGGAGTTCACCCCTCCACTTT,CASSLVRQGSSPLHF
.,14,.,TRBV18,TRBJ1-1,TGTGCCAGCTCACCTAACAGGGACAACACTGAAGCTTTCTTT,CASSPNRDNTEAFF
TRBD1,16,.,TRBV3-1/TRBV3-2,TRBJ2-3,TGTGCCAGCAGCCAAGTTTTAGGGGGCCTGGCAGATACGCAGTATTTT,CASSQVLGGLADTQYF
.,15,.,TRBV5-1,TRBJ1-4,TGCGCCAGCAGCTTGCTGGGTGCAACTAATGAAAAACTGTTTTTT,CASSLLGATNEKLFF
TRBD1,14,.,TRBV6-5,TRBJ2-1,TGTGCCAGCAGTCCCCGGACAGGTCTCAATGAGCAGTTCTTC,CASSPRTGLNEQFF
TRBD1,15,.,TRBV18,TRBJ1-3,TGTGCCAGCTCACCAGGACGTACAGGGGGGTACACCATATATTTT,CASSPGRTGGYTIYF
.,15,few,TRBV6-1,TRBJ2-3,TGTGCCAGCAGTGACGGAGGGGCCCACACAGATACGCAGTATTTT,CASSDGGAHTDTQYF
TRBD1,16,.,TRBV18,TRBJ1-1,TGTGCCAGCTCACCTACTGGGCCGGGACAGGGGTCTGAAGCTTTCTTT,CASSPTGPGQGSEAFF
TRBD2,17,.,TRBV11-2,TRBJ2-3,TGTGCCAGCAGCACCGGGGGCGGGACTAGCGGGTTAGATACGCAGTATTTT,CASSTGGGTSGLDTQYF
.,13,.,TRBV5-5,TRBJ1-1,TGTGCCAGCAGCTTGACGGTCGGCACTGAAGCTTTCTTT,CASSLTVGTEAFF
TRBD2,19,.,TRBV7-2,TRBJ2-1,TGTGCCAGCAGCTTAGCGCAGACTAGCGGGGTTAGCTCCTACAATGAGCAGTTCTTC,CASSLAQTSGVSSYNEQFF
.,15,.,TRBV6-4,TRBJ1-5,TGTGCCCAGTGGGGAGAGGCAGGGGTCAATCAGCCCCAGCATTTT,CAQWGEAGVNQPQHF
.,14,.,TRBV6-6,TRBJ2-7,TGTGCCAGCAGCCCCGGTACAAGCAATCACGAGCAGTACTTC,CASSPGTSNHEQYF
TRBD1,18,.,TRBV19,TRBJ2-1,TGTGCCAGTAGATTCAGGGGACAGGGCGCTCTCTCCTACAATGAGCAGTTCTTC,CASRFRGQGALSYNEQFF
.,15,.,TRBV5-6,TRBJ2-2,TGTGCCAGCAGCTTTTGGGGGGTCGGCACCGGGGAGCTGTTTTTT,CASSFWGVGTGELFF